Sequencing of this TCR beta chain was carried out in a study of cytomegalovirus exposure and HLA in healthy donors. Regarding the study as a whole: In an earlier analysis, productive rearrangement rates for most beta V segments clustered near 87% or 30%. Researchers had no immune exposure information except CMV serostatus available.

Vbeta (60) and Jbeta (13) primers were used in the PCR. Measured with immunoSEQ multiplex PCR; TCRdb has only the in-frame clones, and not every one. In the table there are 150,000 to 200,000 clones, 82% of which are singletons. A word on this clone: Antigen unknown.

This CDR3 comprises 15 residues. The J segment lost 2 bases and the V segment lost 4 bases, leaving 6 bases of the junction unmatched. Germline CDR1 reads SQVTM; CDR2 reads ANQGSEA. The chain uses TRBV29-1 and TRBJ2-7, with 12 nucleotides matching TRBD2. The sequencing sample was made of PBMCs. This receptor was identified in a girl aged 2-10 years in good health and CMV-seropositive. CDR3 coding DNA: TGCAGCGTTGGGTTCGCTAGCGGGAGGGCCTACGAGCAGTACTTC. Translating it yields CSVGFASGRAYEQYF.